This T cell receptor (beta chain) was sequenced during a study of cytomegalovirus exposure and HLA in healthy donors. Using immunoSEQ multiplex PCR, the repertoire was profiled, and TCRdb retains in-frame clones only, with some absent. The repertoire has around 350,000 clones, around 86% of them found once; the top ten carry roughly 0.82%. The germline V gene encodes CDR1 MDHEN and CDR2 SYDVKM. The V end lost 7 bases, the J end lost 5 bases, and 14 bases lay between the germline ends. The CDR3 is 13 amino acids. Sequenced material: PBMCs. This chain links TRBV28 with TRBJ1-1; TRBD1 might be the D (5 bases). The sequence derives from a woman in her late teens or twenties in good health and CMV-seronegative. In nucleotides, the CDR3 is TGTGCCAGCAACCTTTTACGGGGGACTGAAGCTTTCTTT. Its translation is CASNLLRGTEAFF.